The present T cell receptor (beta chain) was sequenced within a study of blood T cell repertoires in COVID-19 (dated by TCRdb to about 2020). In the study overall: Collaborator samples came from the United States, Italy and Spain and covered acute and convalescent phases of COVID-19. The material from the prospective study consisted of cDNA or gDNA derived from T cells, B-cell-depleted T cells, or PBMCs. Deeply sampled blood TCRbeta repertoires from subjects exposed to, actively infected with, or recovered from COVID-19 were included in the dataset. The repertoires were released in a freely available public database meant as a resource for research on the immune response to SARS-CoV-2. Samples came from the ongoing ImmuneRACE study (first 160 participants) plus 1,254 subjects from 6 global collaborators. The sample metadata nearly always contained a de-identified subject ID, COVID-19 status, age in years and sex. Where available, HLA class I and class II types were taken from metadata supplied by the sample provider and were not determined by assay-based typing. Here is what the overall study found, with its caveats: The amount of clinical and demographic metadata varied by source and participant and was provided uncurated.

The immunoSEQ Assay, a bias-controlled multiplex PCR, was used to amplify TCRbeta CDR3 regions from genomic DNA. Turning to the authors' computational methods: Within the assay, amplification of reference gene primers was used to estimate how many nucleated cells each sample contained. To quantify the absolute abundance of each unique TCRbeta CDR3 rearrangement, sequence reads were collapsed and filtered. For each sample, productive Simpson clonality was calculated as the square root of Simpson's diversity index over productive rearrangements. TCRdb holds this immuneACCESS table with in-frame rearrangements only. Some clones are missing; in checked studies, unresolved V genes explain under half, and the rest has no known cause. The V and J calls and clone size are taken from that table; D and trimming were inferred from the DNA. In all, the sample holds fewer than 350,000 clones, and around 86% of those were seen once. The ten largest clones add up to over 2.5% of the sample.

Each collaborating institution followed its own protocols to collect whole blood in K2EDTA tubes. For TCRbeta analysis, collaborator samples were shipped as frozen whole blood, as isolated PBMCs, or as DNA extracted from either sample type. With respect to this clone: What this receptor recognizes is not known. The input lacks base qualities; no much larger clone sits a single base away.

The receptor was derived from a woman aged 60 to 75 with active or convalescent COVID-19. Sequences were obtained from peripheral blood.

The CDR3 protein sequence reads: CATSRDRGLAGREDTQYF. The nucleotides are TGTGCCACCAGCAGAGATCGGGGGTTAGCGGGGAGGGAAGATACGCAGTATTTT. This chain joins TRBV15 to TRBJ2-3; the central 8 bases match TRBD2. Via the germline V gene (reference sequence), CDR1 is LNHNV and CDR2 YYDKDF. V loses 0 bases at its end and J loses 5 bases; junction bases beyond the gene matches: 13. The CDR3, from cysteine to phenylalanine, totals 18 residues. The DNA shown is the 54-base CDR3, in frame from base 1.